This T cell receptor beta chain appears in the sequencing data of a study of response to subunit inactivated influenza vaccine. Broader study findings: Every seasonal influenza vaccination brings in few new T cells, the authors suggested.

This clonotype has a handful of counts. Antigen unknown. MiXCR, applied by TCRdb to the RT-PCR reads, yields one record per CDR3 protein. Among around 480,000 distinct CDR3 sequences, approximately 11% were seen once, and the ten largest hold approximately 12%. The CDR3 is made up of 14 amino acids. Germline values: CDR1 ENHRY, CDR2 SYGVKD. V lost 4 bases and J 2 bases, leaving 10 bases between the germline ends. This clonotype was obtained from a man between 45 and 60 years old who received an inactivated influenza vaccine. Sequencing was performed on PBMCs from blood, taken roughly 45 days after vaccination. The V call is TRBV10-3, the J call TRBJ2-3; TRBD2 is a possible D gene (6 bases). The CDR3 DNA sequence: TGTGCCATCAGTGTAGCGGCGACCACAGATACGCAGTATTTT. Translation gives CAISVAATTDTQYF.